Included here is one T cell receptor beta chain sequence, with context. The antigen is not known. This sample is drawn from a study of shared clonotypes between healthy human individuals. The study's findings and limits: Rarefaction indicated that sorted-subset sequencing remained incomplete although depth was large. Shared across several donors were around 4.7% of the naive CD4 clonotypes.

Germline loops: CDR1 MNHEY, CDR2 SVGAGI. Trimming pared 5 bases from V and 0 bases from J, leaving 13 bases between. The length of the CDR3 is 15 residues. Source study methods: Without quality scores, immunoSEQ junctional reads could not be filtered like full-length reads. The method was immunoSEQ multiplex PCR; TCRdb's version includes in-frame clones alone and lacks a portion of them. For V, J and clone size, that table is used; D and trimming come from the DNA. The table records about 2.4 million clones, around 90% of them present only once. Nashville, Tennessee was home to all donors, who were Caucasian adults.

The sample was naive CD4+ T cells sorted from blood. The sample's subset: CD45RA+ positively selected. This receptor was obtained from a man aged 18 to 30 in good health. V usage is TRBV6-5 and J usage is TRBJ1-1; D gene uncertain. In DNA, the CDR3 is TGTGCCAGCAGTCGAGCGGTACAGATGAACACTGAAGCTTTCTTT. It specifies CASSRAVQMNTEAFF.